This note documents a single TCR beta chain sequence. This sample stems from a study of T-cell reconstitution after alpha-beta-depleted transplantation in children. Construction of the TCRbeta library involved unique molecular identifiers. TCRdb re-called the PCR reads through MiXCR, storing one row per CDR3 protein. The table lists approximately 590,000 distinct CDR3 sequences, about 11% of them singletons, with less than 5% in the top ten. This CDR3 is built from 15 residues. J was trimmed by 7 bases and V by 5 bases; bases with no gene match: 7. The material was PBMCs from the stem cell graft donor, obtained from the stem cell graft. The TCR was taken from a human donor who donated a stem cell graft to a child with acute myeloid leukemia. V and J are TRBV12-3 or TRBV12-4 and TRBJ1-6; 8 nucleotides line up with TRBD1. The CDR3: CASSPPGQDNSPLHF. The CDR3 nucleotides read TGTGCCAGCAGTCCGCCGGGACAGGACAATTCACCCCTCCACTTT.